This T cell receptor beta chain was documented in a study of T cells in Graves' hyperthyroidism and ophthalmopathy. The wider study: Peripheral blood was acquired at first diagnosis, ahead of any therapy whatsoever.

In the case of this clonotype: It may be a read error: a sequence one base away is much more abundant.

RNA transcripts yielded amplified TCR beta CDR3 regions. Initially, a first-round RT-PCR of the TCR CDR3 employed the HTBI primer set. TCRdb re-called the multiplex PCR reads through MiXCR, storing one row per CDR3 protein. The sample shows 450,000 to 650,000 distinct CDR3 sequences, 14% of them seen only once. The CDR3 has 14 residues. Germline CDR1 is SEHNR and CDR2 is FQNEAQ (reference sequence). Trimming pared 0 bases from V and 6 bases from J, leaving 12 bases between. The sample was blood. The sequence was collected from a woman aged 18-35 years with Graves' ophthalmopathy. The chain carries TRBV7-9 and TRBJ2-7; no clear D. The CDR3 is CASSLAWDLVEQYF. DNA of the CDR3: TGTGCCAGCAGCTTAGCGTGGGATCTCGTCGAGCAGTACTTC.